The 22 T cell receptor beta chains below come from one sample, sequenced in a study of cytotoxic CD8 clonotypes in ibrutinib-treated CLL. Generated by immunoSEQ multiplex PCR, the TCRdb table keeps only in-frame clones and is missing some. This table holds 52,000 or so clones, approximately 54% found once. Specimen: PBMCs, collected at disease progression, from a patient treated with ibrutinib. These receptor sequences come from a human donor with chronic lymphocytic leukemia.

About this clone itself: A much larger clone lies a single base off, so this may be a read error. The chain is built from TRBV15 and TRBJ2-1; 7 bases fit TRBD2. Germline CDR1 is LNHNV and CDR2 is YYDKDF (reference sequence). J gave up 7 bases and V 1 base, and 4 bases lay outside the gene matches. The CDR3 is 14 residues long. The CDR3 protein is CATSRGDGGNEQFF. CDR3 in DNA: TGTGCCACCAGCAGAGGGGACGGGGGGAATGAGCAGTTCTTC.

The CDR3 DNA reads TGTGCCAGCAGCCAAAGCGGTGCCACCTCCTACGAGCAGTACTTC. Protein sequence: CASSQSGATSYEQYF. The chain recombines TRBV13 with TRBJ2-7; the D gene is possibly TRBD2 (5 bases). The ends were cut back, 5 bases at V and 0 bases at J, with 14 bases in the middle. Germline values: CDR1 PRHDT, CDR2 FYEKMQ (reference sequence). There are 15 residues in the CDR3.

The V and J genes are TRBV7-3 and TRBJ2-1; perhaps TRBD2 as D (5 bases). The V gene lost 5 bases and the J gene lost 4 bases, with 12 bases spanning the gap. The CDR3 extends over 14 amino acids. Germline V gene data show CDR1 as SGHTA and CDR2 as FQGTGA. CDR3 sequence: CASSPTNGYNEQFF. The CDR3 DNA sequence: TGTGCCAGCAGCCCGACTAATGGGTACAATGAGCAGTTCTTC.

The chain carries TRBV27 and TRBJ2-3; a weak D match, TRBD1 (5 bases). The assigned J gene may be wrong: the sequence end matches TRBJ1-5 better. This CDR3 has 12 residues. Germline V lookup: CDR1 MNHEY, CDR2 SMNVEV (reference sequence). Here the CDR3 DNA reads TGTGCCAGCAGTCTAGGAGGGACTAATCAGCATTTT. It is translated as CASSLGGTNQHF.

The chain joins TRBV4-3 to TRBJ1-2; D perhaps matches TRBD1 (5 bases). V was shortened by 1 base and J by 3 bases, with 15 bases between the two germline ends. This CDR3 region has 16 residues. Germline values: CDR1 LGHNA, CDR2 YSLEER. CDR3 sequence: CASSQVGAEVDYGYTF. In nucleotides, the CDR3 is TGCGCCAGCAGCCAAGTCGGGGCGGAGGTTGACTATGGCTACACCTTC.

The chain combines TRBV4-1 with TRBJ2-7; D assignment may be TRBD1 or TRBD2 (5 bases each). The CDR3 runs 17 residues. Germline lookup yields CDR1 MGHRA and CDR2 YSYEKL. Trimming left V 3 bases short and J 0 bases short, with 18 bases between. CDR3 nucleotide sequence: TGCGCCAGCAGCCACTCGGTTCGGGACGTCGACTCCTACGAGCAGTACTTC. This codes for CASSHSVRDVDSYEQYF.

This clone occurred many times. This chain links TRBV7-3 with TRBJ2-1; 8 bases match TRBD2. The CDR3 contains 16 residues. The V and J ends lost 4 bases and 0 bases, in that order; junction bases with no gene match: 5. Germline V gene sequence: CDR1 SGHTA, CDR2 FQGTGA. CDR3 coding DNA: TGTGCCAGCAGCTCGACTAGCGATAGCTCCTACAATGAGCAGTTCTTC. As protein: CASSSTSDSSYNEQFF.

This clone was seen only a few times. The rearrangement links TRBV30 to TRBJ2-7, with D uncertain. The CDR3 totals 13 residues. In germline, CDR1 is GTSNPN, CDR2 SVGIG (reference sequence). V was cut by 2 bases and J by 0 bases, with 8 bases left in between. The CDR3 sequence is CAWSWGASYEQYF. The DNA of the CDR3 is TGTGCCTGGAGTTGGGGTGCCTCCTACGAGCAGTACTTC.

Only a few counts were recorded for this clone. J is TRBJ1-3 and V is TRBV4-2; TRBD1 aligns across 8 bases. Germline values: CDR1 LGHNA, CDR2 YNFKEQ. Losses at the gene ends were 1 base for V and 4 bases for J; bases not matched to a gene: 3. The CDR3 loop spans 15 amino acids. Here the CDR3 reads CASSQGTGSGNTIYF. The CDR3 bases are TGTGCCAGCAGCCAAGGGACAGGGTCGGGAAACACCATATATTTT.

The CDR3 protein is CASSQLSGAAEKLFF. The CDR3 bases are TGTGCCAGCAGTCAGCTGTCGGGGGCGGCTGAAAAACTGTTTTTT. The rearrangement joins TRBV6-5 to TRBJ1-4, with a weak D call TRBD1 (6 bases). CDR1 and CDR2 (germline): MNHEY, SVGAGI. V lost 5 bases and J 7 bases, leaving 17 bases between the germline ends. The CDR3 extends over 15 amino acids.

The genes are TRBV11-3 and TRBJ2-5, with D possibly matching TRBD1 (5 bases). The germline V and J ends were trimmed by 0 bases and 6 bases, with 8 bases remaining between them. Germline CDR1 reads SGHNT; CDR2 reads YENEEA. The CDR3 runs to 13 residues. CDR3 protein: CASSLEAGQTQYF. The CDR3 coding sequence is TGTGCCAGCAGCTTAGAGGCAGGGCAGACCCAGTACTTC. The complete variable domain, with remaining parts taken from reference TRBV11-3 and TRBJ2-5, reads EAGVVQSPRYKIIEKKQPVAFWCNPISGHNTLYWYLQNLGQGPELLIRYENEEAVDDSQLPKDRFSAERLKGVDSTLKIQPAELGDSAVYLCASSLEAGQTQYFGPGTRLLVL.

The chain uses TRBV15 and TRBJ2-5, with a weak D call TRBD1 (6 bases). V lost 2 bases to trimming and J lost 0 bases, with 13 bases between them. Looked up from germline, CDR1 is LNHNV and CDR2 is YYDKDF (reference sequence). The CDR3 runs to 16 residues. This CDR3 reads CATSRSRDTYQETQYF. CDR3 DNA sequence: TGTGCCACCAGCAGAAGCCGGGACACGTACCAAGAGACCCAGTACTTC.

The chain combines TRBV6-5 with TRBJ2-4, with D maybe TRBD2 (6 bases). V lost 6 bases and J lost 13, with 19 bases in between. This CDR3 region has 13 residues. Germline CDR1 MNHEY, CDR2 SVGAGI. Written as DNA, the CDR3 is TGTGCCAGCAGGCATGGAGGGGCCGGTCACCAGTACTTC. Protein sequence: CASRHGGAGHQYF.

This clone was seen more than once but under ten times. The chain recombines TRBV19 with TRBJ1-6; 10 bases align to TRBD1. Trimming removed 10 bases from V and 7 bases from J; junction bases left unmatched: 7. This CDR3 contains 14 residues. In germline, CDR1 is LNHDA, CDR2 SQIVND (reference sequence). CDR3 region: CAIKDRGINSPLHF. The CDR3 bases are TGTGCCATCAAGGACAGGGGGATCAATTCACCCCTCCACTTT.

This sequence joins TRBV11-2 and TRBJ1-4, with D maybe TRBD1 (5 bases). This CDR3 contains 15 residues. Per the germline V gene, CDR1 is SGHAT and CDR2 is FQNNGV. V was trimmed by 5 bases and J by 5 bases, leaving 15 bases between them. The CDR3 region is CASSPEDTWNEKLFF. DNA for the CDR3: TGTGCCAGCAGCCCAGAGGACACTTGGAATGAAAAACTGTTTTTT.

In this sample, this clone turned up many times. CDR3 amino acids: CASRRQTGANQPQHF. DNA of the CDR3: TGTGCCAGCAGGCGTCAAACAGGGGCCAATCAGCCCCAGCATTTT. The rearrangement links TRBV28 to TRBJ1-5, with 7 bases that match TRBD1. V dropped 6 bases and J dropped 3; count of bases not matched to a gene: 8. The CDR3 sequence is 15 residues long. Germline CDR1 is MDHEN and CDR2 is SYDVKM.

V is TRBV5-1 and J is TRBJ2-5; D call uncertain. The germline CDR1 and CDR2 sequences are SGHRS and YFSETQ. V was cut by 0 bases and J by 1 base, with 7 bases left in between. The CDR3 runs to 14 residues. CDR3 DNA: TGCGCCAGCAGCTTGGGACACATCCAAGAGACCCAGTACTTC. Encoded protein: CASSLGHIQETQYF.

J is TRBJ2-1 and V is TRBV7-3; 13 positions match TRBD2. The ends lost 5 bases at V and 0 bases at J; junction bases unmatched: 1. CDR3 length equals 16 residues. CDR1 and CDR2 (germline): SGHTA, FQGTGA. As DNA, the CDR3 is TGTGCCAGCAGCCGGACTAGCGGGAGCTCCTACAATGAGCAGTTCTTC. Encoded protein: CASSRTSGSSYNEQFF.

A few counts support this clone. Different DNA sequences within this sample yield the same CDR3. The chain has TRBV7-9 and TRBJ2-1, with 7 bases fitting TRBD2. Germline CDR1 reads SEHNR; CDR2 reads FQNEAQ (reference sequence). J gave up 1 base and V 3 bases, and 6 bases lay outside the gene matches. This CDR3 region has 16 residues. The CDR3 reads CASSFGGTPSYNEQFF. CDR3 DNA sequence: TGTGCCAGCAGCTTCGGGGGGACTCCTTCCTACAATGAGCAGTTCTTC.

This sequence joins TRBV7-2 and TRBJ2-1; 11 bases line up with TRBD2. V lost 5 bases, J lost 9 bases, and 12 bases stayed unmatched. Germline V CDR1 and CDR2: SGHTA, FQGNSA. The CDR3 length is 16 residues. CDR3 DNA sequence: TGTGCCAGCAGCGTCAACGGACTAGCGGGTTGGGGTGAGCAGTTCTTC. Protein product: CASSVNGLAGWGEQFF.

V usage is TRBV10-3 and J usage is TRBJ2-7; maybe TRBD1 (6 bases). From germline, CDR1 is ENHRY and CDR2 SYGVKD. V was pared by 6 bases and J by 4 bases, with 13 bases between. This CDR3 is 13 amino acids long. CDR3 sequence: CAISRDIKYEQYF. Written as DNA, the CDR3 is TGTGCCATCAGCCGGGACATAAAGTACGAGCAGTACTTC.

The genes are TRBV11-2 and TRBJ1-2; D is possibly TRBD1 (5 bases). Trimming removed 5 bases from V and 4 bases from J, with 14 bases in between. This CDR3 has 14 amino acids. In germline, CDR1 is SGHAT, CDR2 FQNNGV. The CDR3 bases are TGTGCCAGCAGCCCAACCTGGGGGGGCTATGGCTACACCTTC. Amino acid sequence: CASSPTWGGYGYTF.